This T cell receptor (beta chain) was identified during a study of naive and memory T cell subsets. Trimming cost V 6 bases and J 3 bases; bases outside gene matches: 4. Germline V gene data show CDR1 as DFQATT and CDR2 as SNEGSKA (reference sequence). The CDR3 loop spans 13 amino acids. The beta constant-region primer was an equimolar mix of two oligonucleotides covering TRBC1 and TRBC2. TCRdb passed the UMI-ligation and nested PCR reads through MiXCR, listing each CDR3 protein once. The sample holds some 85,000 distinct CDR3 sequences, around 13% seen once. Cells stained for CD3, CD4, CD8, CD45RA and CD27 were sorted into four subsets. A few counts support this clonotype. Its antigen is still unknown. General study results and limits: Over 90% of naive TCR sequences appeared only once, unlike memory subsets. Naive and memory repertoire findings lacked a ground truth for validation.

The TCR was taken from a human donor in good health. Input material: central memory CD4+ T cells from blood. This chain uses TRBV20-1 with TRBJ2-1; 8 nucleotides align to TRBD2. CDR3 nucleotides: TGCAGTGCGTACGGGACTAGCTACAATGAGCAGTTCTTC. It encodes CSAYGTSYNEQFF.